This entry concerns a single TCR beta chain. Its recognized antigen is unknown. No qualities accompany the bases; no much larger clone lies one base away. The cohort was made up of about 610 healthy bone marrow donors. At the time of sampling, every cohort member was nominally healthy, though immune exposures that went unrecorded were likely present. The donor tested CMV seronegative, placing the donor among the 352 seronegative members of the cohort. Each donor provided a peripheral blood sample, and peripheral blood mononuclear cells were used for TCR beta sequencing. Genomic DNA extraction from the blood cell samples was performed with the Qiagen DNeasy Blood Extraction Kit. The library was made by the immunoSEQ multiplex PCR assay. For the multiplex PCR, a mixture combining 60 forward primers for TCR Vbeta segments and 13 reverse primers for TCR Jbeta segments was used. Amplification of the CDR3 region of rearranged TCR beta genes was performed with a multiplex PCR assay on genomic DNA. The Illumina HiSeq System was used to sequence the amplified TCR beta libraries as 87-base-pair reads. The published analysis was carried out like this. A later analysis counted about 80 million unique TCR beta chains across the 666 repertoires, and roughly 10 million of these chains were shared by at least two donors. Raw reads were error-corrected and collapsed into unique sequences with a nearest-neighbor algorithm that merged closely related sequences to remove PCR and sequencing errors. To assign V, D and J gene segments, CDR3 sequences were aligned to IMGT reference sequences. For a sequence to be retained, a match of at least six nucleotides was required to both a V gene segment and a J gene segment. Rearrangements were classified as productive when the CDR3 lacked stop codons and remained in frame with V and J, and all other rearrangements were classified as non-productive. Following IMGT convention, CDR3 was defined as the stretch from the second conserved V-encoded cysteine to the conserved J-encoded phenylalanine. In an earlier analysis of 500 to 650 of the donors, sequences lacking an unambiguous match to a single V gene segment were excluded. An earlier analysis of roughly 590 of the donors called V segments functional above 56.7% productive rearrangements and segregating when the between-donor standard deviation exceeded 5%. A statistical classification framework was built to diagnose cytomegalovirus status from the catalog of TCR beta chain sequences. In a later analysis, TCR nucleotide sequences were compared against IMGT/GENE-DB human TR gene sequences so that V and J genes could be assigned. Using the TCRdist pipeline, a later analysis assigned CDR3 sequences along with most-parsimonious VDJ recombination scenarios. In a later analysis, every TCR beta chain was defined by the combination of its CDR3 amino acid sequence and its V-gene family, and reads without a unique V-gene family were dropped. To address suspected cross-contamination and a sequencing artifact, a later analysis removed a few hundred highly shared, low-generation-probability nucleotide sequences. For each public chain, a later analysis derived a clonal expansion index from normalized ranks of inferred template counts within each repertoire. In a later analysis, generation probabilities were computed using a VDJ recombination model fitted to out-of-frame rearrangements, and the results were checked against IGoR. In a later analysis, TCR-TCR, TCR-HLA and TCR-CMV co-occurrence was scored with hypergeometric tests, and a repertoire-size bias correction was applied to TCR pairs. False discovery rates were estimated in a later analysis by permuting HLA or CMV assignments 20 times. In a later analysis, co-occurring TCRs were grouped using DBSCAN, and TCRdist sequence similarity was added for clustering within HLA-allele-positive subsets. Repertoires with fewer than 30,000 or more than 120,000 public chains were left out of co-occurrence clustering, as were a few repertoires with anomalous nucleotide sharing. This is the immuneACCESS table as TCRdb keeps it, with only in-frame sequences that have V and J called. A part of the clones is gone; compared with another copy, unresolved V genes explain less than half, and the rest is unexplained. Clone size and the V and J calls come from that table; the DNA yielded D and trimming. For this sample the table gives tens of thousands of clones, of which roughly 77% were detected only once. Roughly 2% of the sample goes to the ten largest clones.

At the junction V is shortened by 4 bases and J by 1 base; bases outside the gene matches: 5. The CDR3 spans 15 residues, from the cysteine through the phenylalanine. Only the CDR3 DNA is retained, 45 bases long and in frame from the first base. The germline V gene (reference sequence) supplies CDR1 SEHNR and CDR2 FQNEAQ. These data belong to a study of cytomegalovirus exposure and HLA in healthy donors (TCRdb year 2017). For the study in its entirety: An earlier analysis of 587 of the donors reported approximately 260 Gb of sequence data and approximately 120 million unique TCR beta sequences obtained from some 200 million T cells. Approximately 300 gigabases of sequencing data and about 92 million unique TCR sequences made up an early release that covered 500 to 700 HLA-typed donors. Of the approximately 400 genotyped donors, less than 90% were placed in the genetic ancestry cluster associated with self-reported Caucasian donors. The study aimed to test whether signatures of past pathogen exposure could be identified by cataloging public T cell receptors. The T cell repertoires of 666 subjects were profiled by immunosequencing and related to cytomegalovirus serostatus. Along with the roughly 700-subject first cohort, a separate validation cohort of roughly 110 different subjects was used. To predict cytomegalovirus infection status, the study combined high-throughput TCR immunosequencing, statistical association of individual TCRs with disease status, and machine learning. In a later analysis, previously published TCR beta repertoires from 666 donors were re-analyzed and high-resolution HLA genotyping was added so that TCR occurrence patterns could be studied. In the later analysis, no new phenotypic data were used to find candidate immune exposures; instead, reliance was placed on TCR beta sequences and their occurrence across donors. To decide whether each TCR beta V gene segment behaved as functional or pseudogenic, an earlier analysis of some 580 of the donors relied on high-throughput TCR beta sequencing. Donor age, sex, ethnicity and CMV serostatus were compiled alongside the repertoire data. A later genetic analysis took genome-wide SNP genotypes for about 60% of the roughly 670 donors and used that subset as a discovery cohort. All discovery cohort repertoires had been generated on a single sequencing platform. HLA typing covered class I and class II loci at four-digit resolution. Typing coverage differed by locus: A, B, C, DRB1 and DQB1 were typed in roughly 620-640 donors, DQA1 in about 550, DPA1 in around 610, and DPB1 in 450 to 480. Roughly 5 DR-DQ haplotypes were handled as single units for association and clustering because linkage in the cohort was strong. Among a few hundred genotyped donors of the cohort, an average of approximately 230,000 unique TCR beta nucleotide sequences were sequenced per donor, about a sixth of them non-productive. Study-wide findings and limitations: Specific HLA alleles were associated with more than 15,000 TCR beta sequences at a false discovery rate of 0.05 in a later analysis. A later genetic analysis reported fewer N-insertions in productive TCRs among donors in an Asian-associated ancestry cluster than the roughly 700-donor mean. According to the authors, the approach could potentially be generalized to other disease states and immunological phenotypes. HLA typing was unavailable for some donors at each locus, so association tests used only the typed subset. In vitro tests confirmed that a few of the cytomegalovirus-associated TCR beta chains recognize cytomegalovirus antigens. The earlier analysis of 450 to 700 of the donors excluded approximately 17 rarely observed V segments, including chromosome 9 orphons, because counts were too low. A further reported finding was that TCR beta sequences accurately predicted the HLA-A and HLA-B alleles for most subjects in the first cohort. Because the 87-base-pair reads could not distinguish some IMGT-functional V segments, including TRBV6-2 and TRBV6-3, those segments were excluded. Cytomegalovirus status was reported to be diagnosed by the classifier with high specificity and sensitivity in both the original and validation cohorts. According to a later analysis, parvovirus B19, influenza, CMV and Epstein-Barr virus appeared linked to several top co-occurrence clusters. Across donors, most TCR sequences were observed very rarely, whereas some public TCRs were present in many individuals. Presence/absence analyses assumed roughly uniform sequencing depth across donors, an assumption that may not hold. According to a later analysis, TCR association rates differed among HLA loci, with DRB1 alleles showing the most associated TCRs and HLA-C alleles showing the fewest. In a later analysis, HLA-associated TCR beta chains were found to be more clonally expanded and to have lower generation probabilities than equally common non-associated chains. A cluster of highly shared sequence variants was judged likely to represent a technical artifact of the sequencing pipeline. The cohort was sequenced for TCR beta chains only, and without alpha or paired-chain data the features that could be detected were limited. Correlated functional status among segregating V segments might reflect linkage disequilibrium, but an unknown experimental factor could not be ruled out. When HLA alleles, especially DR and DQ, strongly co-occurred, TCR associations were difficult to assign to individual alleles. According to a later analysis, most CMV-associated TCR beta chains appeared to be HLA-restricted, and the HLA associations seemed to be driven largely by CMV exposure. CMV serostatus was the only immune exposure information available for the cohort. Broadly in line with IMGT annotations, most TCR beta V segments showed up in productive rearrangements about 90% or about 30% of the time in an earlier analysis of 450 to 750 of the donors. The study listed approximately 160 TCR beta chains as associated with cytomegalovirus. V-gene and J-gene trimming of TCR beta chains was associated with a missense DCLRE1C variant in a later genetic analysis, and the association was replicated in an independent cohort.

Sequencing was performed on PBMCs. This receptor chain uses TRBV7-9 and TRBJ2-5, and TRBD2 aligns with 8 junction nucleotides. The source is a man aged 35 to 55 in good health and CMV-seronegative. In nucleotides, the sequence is TGTGCCAGCAGCTCAGGGACTAGAATCCAAGAGACCCAGTACTTC. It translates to CASSSGTRIQETQYF. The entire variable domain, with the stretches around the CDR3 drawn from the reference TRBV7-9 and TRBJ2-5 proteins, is DTGVSQNPRHKITKRGQNVTFRCDPISEHNRLYWYRQTLGQGPEFLTYFQNEAQLEKSRLLSDRFSAERPKGSFSTLEIQRTEQGDSAMYLCASSSGTRIQETQYFGPGTRLLVL.